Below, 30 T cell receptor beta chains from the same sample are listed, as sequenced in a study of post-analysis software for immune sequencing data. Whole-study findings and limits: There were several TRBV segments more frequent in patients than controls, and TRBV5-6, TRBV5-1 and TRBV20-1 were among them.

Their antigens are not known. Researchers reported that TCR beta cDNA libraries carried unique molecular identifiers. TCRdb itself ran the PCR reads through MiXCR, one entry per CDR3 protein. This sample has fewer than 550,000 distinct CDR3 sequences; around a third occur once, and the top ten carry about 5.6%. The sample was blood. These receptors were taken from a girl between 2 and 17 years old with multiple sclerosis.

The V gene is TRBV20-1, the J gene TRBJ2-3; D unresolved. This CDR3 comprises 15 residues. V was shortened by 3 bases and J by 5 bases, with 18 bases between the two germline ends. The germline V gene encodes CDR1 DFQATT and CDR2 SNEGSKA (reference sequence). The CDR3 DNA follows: TGCAGTGCTAGTCCCTATCAGTTGCCTGTAGATACGCAGTATTTT. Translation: CSASPYQLPVDTQYF.

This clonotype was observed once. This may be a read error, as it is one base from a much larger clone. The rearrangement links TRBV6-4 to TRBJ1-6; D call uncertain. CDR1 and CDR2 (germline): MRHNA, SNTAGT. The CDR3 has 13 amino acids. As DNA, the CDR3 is TGTGCCAGCAGTGACGCCCCGGGATCACCCCCCCACTTT. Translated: CASSDAPGSPPHF.

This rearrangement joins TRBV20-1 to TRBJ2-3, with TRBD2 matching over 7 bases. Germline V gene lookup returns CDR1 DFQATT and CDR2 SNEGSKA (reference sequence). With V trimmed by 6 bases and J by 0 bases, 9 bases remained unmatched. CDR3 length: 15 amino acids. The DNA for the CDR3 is TGCAGTGCCACCGAGGTGGGGGGGAGCACAGATACGCAGTATTTT. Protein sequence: CSATEVGGSTDTQYF.

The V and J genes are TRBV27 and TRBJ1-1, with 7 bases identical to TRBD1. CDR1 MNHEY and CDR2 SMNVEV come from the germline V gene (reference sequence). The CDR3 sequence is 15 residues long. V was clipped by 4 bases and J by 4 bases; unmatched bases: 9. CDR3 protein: CASSWVGGGSTEAFF. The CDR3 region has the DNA TGTGCCAGCAGTTGGGTAGGGGGCGGGAGCACTGAAGCTTTCTTT.

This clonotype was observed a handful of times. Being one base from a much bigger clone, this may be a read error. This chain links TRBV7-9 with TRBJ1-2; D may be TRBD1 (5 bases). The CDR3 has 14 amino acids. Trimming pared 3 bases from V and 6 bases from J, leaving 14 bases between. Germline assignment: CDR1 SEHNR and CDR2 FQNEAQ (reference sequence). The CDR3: CASSLTTEIHGYTF. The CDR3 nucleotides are TGTGCCAGCAGCTTGACGACAGAAATCCATGGCTACACCTTC.

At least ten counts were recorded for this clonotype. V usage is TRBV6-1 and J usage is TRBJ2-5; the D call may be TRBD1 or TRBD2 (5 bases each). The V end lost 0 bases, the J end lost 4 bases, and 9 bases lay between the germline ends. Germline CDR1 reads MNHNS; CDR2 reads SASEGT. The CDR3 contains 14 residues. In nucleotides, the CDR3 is TGTGCCAGCAGTGAAGCCGGGACGGGAGAGACCCAGTACTTC. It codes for CASSEAGTGETQYF.

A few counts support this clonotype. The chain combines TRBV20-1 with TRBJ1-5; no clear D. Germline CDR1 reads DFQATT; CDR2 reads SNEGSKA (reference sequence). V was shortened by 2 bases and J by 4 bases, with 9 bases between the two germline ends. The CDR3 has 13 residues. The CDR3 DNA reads TGCAGTGCTAGACCCACCGCGAATCAGCCCCAGCATTTT. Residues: CSARPTANQPQHF.

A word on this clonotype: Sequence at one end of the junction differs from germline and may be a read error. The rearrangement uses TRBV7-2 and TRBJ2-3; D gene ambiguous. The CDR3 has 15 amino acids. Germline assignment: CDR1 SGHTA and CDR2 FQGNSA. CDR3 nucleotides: TGTGCCAACAGCTTGTCCCAGGCGGGCACAGATACGCAGTATTTT. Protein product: CANSLSQAGTDTQYF.

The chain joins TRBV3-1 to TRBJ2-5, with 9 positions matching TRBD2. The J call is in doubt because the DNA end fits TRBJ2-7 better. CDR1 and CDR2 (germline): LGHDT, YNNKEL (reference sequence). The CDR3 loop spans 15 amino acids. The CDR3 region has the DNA TGTGCCAGCAGCCCCATAGCGGGGGAGGGCTACGAGCAGTACTTC. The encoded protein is CASSPIAGEGYEQYF.

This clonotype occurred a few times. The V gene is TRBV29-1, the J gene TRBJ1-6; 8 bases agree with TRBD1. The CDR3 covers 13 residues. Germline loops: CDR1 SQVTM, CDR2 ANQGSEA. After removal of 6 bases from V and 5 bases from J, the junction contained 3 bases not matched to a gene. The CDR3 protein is CSVQTGDNSPLHF. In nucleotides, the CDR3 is TGCAGCGTCCAGACAGGGGATAATTCACCCCTCCACTTT.

The CDR3 DNA follows: TGCAGTGCTAGAGCAGGAACGAACTATGGCTACACCTTC. Translated: CSARAGTNYGYTF. This chain joins TRBV20-1 and TRBJ1-2; D is unclear. V gave up 1 base and J gave up 2 bases, with 8 bases separating them. The CDR3 extends over 13 amino acids. Germline V lookup: CDR1 DFQATT, CDR2 SNEGSKA (reference sequence).

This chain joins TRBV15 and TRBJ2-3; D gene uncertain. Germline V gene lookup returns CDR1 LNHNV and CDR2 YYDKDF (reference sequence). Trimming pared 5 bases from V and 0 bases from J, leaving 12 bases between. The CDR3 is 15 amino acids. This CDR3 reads CATSYRKTSTDTQYF. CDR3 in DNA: TGTGCCACCAGCTATCGTAAAACTAGCACAGATACGCAGTATTTT.

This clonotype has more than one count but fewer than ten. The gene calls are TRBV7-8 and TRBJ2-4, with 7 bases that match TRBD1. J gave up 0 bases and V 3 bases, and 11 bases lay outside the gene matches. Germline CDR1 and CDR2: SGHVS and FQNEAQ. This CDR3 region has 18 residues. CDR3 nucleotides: TGTGCCAGCAGCTTGAGGGGGCCTAACGCTATAGCCAAAAACATTCAGTACTTC. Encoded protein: CASSLRGPNAIAKNIQYF.

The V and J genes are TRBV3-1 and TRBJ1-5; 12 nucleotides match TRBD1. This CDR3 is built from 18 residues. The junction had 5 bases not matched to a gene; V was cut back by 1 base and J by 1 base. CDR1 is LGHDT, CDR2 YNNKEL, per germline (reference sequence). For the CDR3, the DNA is TGTGCCAGCAGCCAAGGGGACAGGGGGCGCCGAAGCAATCAGCCCCAGCATTTT. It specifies CASSQGDRGRRSNQPQHF. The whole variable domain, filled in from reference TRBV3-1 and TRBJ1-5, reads DTAVSQTPKYLVTQMGNDKSIKCEQNLGHDTMYWYKQDSKKFLKIMFSYNNKELIINETVPNRFSPKSPDKAHLNLHINSLELGDSAVYFCASSQGDRGRRSNQPQHFGDGTRLSIL.

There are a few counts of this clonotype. CDR3 coding DNA: TGTGCCATCAGTGAGCCGGGACACCCCCAGAGCTCCTACAATGAGCAGTTCTTC. Residues: CAISEPGHPQSSYNEQFF. The chain is built from TRBV10-3 and TRBJ2-1; D possibly corresponds to TRBD1 (6 bases). Trimming cost V 2 bases and J 0 bases, with 17 bases left between them. This CDR3 has 18 amino acids. Germline V CDR1 and CDR2: ENHRY, SYGVKD.

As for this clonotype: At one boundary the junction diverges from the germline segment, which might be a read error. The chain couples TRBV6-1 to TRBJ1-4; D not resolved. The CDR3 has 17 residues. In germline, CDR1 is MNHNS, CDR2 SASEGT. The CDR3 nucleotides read TGTGCCAGCACCCTCTCCCCTTACAGCGGTGGAGATGAAAAACGGTTTTTT. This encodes CASTLSPYSGGDEKRFF.

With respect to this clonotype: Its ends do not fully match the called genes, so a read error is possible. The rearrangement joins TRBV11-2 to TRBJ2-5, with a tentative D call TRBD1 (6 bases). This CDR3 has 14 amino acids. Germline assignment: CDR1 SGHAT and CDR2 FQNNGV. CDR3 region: CASSRDKYQETQYF. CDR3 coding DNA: TGTGCCAGCAGCCGGGACAAGTACCAGGAGACCCAGTACTTC. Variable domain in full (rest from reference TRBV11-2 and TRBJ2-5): EAGVAQSPRYKIIEKRQSVAFWCNPISGHATLYWYQQILGQGPKLLIQFQNNGVVDDSQLPKDRFSAERLKGVDSTLKIQPAKLEDSAVYLCASSRDKYQETQYFGPGTRLLVL.

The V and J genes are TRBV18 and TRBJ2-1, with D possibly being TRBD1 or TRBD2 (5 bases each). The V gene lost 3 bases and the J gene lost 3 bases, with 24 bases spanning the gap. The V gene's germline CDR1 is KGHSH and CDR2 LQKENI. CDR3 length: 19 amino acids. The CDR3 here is CASSPSNSAAGHLYNEQFF. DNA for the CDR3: TGTGCCAGCTCACCCTCAAACTCAGCGGCAGGGCACCTCTACAATGAGCAGTTCTTC.

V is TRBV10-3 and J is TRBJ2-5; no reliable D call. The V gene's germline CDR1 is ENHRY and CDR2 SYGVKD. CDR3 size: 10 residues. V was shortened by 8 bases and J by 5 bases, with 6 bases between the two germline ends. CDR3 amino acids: CAIGDETQYF. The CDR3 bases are TGTGCCATCGGGGATGAGACCCAGTACTTC.

CDR3 protein: CASSQGYRGLAKNIQYF. The CDR3 region has the DNA TGTGCCAGCAGCCAAGGATACAGGGGACTAGCCAAAAACATTCAGTACTTC. This chain uses TRBV14 with TRBJ2-4; possibly TRBD1 for D (7 bases). Germline V lookup: CDR1 SGHDN, CDR2 FVKESK. This CDR3 spans 17 amino acids. The V and J ends lost 1 base and 0 bases respectively, with 13 bases between them.

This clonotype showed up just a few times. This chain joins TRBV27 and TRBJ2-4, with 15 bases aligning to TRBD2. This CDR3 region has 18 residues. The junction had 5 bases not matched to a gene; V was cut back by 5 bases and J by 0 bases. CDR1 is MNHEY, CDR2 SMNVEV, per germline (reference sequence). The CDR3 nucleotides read TGTGCCAGCAGTCGCGGACTAGCGGGGGGGCCAGCCAAAAACATTCAGTACTTC. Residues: CASSRGLAGGPAKNIQYF.

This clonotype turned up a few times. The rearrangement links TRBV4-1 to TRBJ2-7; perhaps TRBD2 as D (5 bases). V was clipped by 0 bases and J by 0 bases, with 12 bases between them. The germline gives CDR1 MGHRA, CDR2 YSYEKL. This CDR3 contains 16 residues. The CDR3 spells CASSQETPGSSYEQYF. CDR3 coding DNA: TGCGCCAGCAGCCAAGAAACTCCGGGGTCCTCCTACGAGCAGTACTTC.

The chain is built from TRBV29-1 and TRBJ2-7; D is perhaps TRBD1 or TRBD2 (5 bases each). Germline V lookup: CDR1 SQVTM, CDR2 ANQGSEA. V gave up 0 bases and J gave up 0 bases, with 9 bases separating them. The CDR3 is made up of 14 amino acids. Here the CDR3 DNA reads TGCAGCGTTGAAGAGGCCGGGACCTCCTACGAGCAGTACTTC. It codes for CSVEEAGTSYEQYF.

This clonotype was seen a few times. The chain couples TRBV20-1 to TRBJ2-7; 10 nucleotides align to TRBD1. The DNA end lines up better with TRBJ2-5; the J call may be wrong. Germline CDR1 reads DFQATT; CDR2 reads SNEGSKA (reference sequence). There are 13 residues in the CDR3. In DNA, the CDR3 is TGCAGTGCTAGACGGACAGGGGGGGAGACCCAGTACTTC. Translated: CSARRTGGETQYF.

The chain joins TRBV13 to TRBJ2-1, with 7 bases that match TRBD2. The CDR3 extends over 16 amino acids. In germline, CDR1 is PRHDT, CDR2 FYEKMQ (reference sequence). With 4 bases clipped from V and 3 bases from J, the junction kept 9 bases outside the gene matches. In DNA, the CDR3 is TGTGCCAGCAGCTCCACCGGGACTACTGACTACAATGAGCAGTTCTTC. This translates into CASSSTGTTDYNEQFF.

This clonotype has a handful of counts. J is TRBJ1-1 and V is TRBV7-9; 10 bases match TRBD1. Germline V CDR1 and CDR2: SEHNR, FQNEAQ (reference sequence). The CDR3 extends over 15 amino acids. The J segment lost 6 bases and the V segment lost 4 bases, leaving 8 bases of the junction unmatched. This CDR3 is CASSYLTGGRSEAFF. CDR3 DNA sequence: TGTGCCAGCAGCTACCTGACAGGGGGCAGATCTGAAGCTTTCTTT.

The CDR3 DNA reads as TGTGCCAGCAGACAACAGGGGTATAGCACAGATACGCAGTATTTT. Its protein is CASRQQGYSTDTQYF. The V call is TRBV6-6, the J call TRBJ2-3; TRBD1 matches at 7 bases. This CDR3 region has 15 residues. The V and J ends lost 6 bases and 0 bases, in that order; junction bases with no gene match: 6. The V gene's germline CDR1 is MNHNY and CDR2 SVGAGI (reference sequence).

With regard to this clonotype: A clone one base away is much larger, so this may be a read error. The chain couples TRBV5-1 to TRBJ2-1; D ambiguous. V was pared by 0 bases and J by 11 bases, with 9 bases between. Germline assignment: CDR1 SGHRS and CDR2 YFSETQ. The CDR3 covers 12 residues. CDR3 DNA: TGCGCCAGCAGCTTGGGCAGTTGGAAGCAGTTCTTC. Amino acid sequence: CASSLGSWKQFF.

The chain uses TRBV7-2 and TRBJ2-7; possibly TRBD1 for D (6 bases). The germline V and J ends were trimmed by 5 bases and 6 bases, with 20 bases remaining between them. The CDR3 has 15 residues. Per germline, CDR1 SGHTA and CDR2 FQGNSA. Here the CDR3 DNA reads TGTGCCAGCAGCCTTACCACTACTGGGGGCGGCGAGCAGTACTTC. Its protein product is CASSLTTTGGGEQYF. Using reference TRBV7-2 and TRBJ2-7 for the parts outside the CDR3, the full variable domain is GAGVSQSPSNKVTEKGKDVELRCDPISGHTALYWYRQSLGQGLEFLIYFQGNSAPDKSGLPSDRFSAERTGGSVSTLTIQRTQQEDSAVYLCASSLTTTGGGEQYFGPGTRLTVT.

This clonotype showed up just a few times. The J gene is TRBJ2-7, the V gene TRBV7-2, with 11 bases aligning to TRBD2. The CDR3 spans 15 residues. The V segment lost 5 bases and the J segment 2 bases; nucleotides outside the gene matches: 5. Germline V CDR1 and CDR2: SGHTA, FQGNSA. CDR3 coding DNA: TGTGCCAGCAGCCACACTAGCGGGGGAACCTACGAGCAGTACTTC. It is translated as CASSHTSGGTYEQYF.